This T cell receptor (beta chain) was profiled in a study of OX40 agonist ivuxolimab in advanced cancers. Study-level points and caveats: Near-lowest levels of clonal expansion characterized partial responders at 0.1-3.0 mg/kg.

The J segment lost 6 bases and the V segment lost 1 base, leaving 5 bases of the junction unmatched. Looked up from germline, CDR1 is SGHVS and CDR2 is FNYEAQ. The length of the CDR3 is 15 residues. Generated by immunoSEQ multiplex PCR, the TCRdb table keeps only in-frame clones and is missing some. The sample records some 40,000 clones, about 91% being singletons. This clone was seen only once. No antigen is known for it. The sample consisted of CD4+ or CD8+ T cells sorted from blood, taken in a trial of the OX40 agonist ivuxolimab. This clonotype was obtained from an adult with an advanced solid tumor such as melanoma, head and neck, liver or kidney cancer. The chain has TRBV7-6 and TRBJ2-1; 8 nucleotides line up with TRBD2. CDR3 bases: TGTGCCAGCAGCTTAGTTCGTCGGGAGGGCAATGAGCAGTTCTTC. It translates to CASSLVRREGNEQFF.